The 4 T cell receptor beta chains listed next were all sequenced from one sample in a study of T cells in Graves' hyperthyroidism and ophthalmopathy (dated by TCRdb to about 2019). The library was made by multiplex PCR. Instrument used: Illumina HiSeq 2000. The TCR beta CDR3 regions were amplified from RNA transcripts. For the first round of RT-PCR on the TCR CDR3, the HTBI primer set was used together with the Qiagen OneStep RT-PCR kit. TCRdb's own reprocessing of the public reads used fastp at Q25 and MiXCR and kept productive beta chains. All rows with the same CDR3 protein become a single entry with the most common DNA and genes. The sample profile shows hundreds of thousands of distinct CDR3 sequences; around 15% of them were found once. In total, the top ten clones hold approximately 13% of the sample. The sample comprised blood. Receptors were obtained from a woman between 35 and 50 years old with Graves' hyperthyroidism.

This clonotype was found many times. The CDR3 loop is CAIGVSDTQYF. CDR3 nucleotides: TGTGCCATCGGGGTCTCCGATACGCAGTATTTT. The chain couples TRBV10-3 to TRBJ2-3, with D hard to call. Germline CDR1 is ENHRY and CDR2 is SYGVKD. Trimming removed 8 bases from V and 6 bases from J, with 9 bases in between. The CDR3 runs to 11 residues.

For this clonotype: At one boundary the junction diverges from the germline segment, which might be a read error. The gene calls are TRBV20-1 and TRBJ1-1; D not resolved. CDR3 length equals 14 residues. CDR1 and CDR2 (germline): DFQATT, SNEGSKA (reference sequence). The CDR3 nucleotides are TGCAGTACTAGTGCACCCGCACCTATTTTTGAAGCTTTCTTT. Amino acids: CSTSAPAPIFEAFF.

With regard to this clonotype: A much more abundant neighbour one base away suggests this may be a read error. The chain links TRBV20-1 to TRBJ2-7; 10 bases align to TRBD2. V was clipped by 0 bases and J by 7 bases; unmatched bases: 12. Germline V gives CDR1 DFQATT, CDR2 SNEGSKA (reference sequence). The CDR3 extends over 16 amino acids. The CDR3 reads CSARDRGLLAGAEQYF. DNA for the CDR3: TGCAGTGCTAGAGATAGGGGGTTGCTAGCGGGAGCTGAGCAGTACTTC.

This clonotype was seen many times. The chain links TRBV12-3 or TRBV12-4 to TRBJ2-3; D is possibly TRBD2 (5 bases). The V end was cut by 5 bases, the J end by 2 bases, with 17 bases between. The CDR3 runs to 16 residues. This CDR3 reads CASSTTDRLNTDTQYF. The CDR3 bases are TGTGCCAGCAGTACGACGGACCGACTAAACACAGATACGCAGTATTTT.